A single T cell receptor (beta chain) is shown here with its context. As yet, its antigen is unknown. TCRdb used MiXCR to reprocess the reads, holding one entry per CDR3 protein. The sample contains fewer than 850,000 distinct CDR3 sequences, just under 30% of which appear only once. These data belong to a study of T cell repertoires in cytomegalovirus infection. General study findings and limits: Dominating the ex vivo response were HLA-C-restricted CMV-specific TCR beta clonotypes. People with CMV and the relevant HLA were identified by cumulative public TCR beta family frequency.

V dropped 1 base and J dropped 7 bases, with 14 bases sitting between them. The germline V gene encodes CDR1 MGHRA and CDR2 YSYEKL. The CDR3 is made up of 15 amino acids. This chain links TRBV4-1 with TRBJ1-5; D gene unclear. The source was cultured CD8+ T cells from PBMCs, collected from culture after CMV antigen stimulation. The clonotype was recovered from a human donor in good health (CMV status not recorded). Some clones in this sample may be carry-over from other donors' samples. This chain's CDR3 is CASSQVVGSRQPQHF. The CDR3, as DNA: TGCGCCAGCAGCCAAGTGGTAGGGAGCAGACAGCCCCAGCATTTT.